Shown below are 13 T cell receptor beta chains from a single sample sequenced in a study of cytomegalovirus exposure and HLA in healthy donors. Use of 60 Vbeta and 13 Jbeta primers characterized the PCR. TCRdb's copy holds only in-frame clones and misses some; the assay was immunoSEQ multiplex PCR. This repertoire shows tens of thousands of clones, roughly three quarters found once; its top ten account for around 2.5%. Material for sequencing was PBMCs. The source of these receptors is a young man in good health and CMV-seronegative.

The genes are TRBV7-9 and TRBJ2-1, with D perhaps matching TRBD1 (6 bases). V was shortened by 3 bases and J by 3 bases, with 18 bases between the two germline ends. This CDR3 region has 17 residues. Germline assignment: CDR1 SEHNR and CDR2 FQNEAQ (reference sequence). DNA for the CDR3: TGTGCCAGCAGCTTCGCCCGGGACACCCCGTACTACAATGAGCAGTTCTTC. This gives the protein CASSFARDTPYYNEQFF.

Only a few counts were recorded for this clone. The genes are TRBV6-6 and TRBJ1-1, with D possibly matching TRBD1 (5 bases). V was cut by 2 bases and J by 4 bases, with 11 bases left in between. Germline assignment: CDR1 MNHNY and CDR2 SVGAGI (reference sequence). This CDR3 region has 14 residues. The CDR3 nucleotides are TGTGCCAGCAGTTACCTACAGGTTCCCACTGAAGCTTTCTTT. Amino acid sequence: CASSYLQVPTEAFF.

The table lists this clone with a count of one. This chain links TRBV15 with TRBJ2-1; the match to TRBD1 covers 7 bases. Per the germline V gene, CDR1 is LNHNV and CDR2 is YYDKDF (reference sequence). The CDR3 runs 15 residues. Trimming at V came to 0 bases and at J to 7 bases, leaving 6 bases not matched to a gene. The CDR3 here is CATSRDPTGANEQFF. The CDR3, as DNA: TGTGCCACCAGCAGAGATCCCACAGGGGCGAATGAGCAGTTCTTC.

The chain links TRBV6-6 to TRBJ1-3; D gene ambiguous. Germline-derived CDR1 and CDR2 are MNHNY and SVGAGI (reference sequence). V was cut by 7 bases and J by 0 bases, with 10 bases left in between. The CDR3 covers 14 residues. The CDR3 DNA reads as TGTGCCAGCACCTTATTCAGCTCTGGAAACACCATATATTTT. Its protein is CASTLFSSGNTIYF.

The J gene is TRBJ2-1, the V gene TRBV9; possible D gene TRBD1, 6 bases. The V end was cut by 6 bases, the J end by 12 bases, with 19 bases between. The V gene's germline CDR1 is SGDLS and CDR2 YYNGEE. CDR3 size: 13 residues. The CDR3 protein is CASTGQSIGGQFF. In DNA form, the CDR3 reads TGTGCCAGCACCGGACAGTCTATAGGTGGGCAGTTCTTC.

CDR3 bases: TGTGCCAGCAGCTTAAAGCGGGACACTGAAGCTTTCTTT. As protein: CASSLKRDTEAFF. This chain uses TRBV7-3 with TRBJ1-1; D not resolved. Germline-derived CDR1 and CDR2 are SGHTA and FQGTGA. V was pared by 1 base and J by 3 bases, with 6 bases between. The CDR3 extends over 13 amino acids.

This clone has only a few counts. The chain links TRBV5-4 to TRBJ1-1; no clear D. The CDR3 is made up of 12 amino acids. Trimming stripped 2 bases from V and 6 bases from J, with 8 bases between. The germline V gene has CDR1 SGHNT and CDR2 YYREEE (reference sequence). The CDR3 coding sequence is TGTGCCAGCAGCTTCGGGATCGCTGAAGCTTTCTTT. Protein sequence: CASSFGIAEAFF.

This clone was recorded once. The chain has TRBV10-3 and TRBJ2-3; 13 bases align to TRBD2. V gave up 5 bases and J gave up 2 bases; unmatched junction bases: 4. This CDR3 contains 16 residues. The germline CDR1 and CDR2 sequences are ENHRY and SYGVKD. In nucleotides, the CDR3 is TGTGCCATCAGTAGACTAGCGGGGGGTCACACAGATACGCAGTATTTT. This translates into CAISRLAGGHTDTQYF.

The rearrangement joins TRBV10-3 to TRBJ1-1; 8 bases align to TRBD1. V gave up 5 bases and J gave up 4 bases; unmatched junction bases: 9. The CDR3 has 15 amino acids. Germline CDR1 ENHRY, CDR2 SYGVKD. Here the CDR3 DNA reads TGTGCCATCAGTACAGAACAGGGGGGATCCACTGAAGCTTTCTTT. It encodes CAISTEQGGSTEAFF.

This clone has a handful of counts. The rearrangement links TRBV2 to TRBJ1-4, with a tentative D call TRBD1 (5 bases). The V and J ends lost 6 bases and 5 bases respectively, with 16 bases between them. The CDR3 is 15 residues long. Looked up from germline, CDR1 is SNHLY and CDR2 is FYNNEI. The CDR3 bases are TGTGCCAGCAGGACCCTCGGGGGACCGAATGAAAAACTGTTTTTT. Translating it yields CASRTLGGPNEKLFF.

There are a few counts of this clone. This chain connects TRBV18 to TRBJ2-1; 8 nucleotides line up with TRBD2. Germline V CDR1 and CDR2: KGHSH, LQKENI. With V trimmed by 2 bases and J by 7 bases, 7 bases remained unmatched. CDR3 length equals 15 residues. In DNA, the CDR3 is TGTGCCAGCTCACCAGAACTAGCGGAAAGGAATGAGCAGTTCTTC. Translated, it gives CASSPELAERNEQFF.

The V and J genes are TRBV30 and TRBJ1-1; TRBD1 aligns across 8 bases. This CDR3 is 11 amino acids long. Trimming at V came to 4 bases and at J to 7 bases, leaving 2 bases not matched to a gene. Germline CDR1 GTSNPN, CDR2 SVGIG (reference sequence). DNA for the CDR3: TGTGCCTGGAACGACAGGGGTGAAGCTTTCTTT. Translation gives CAWNDRGEAFF.

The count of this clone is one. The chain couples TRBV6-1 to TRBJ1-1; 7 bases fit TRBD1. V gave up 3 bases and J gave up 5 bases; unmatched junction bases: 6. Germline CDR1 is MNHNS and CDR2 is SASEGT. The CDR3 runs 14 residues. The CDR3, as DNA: TGTGCCAGCAGTGAGGACAGGTCGGTTACTGAAGCTTTCTTT. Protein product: CASSEDRSVTEAFF.